The source of this T cell receptor beta chain is a study of human T cells and chemical hapten exposure. Study overall: Alopecia areata, totalis or universalis affected patients who were mostly female.

This clonotype turned up a few times. Library construction involved attaching unique molecular identifiers to individual cDNA molecules, which allowed quantitative, reproducible TCR counting. A single record per CDR3 protein comes from TCRdb applying MiXCR to the RACE reads. The sample lists tens of thousands of distinct CDR3 sequences; approximately 10% were seen once. Trimming took 4 bases from V and 2 from J, leaving 9 bases between them. In germline, CDR1 is SQVTM, CDR2 ANQGSEA. CDR3 length equals 12 residues. This sample's time point: patch test 3, about 24 weeks after DPC sensitization. Treatment noted: therapeutic diphenylcyclopropenone sensitization with weekly scalp DPC.

This sequence originates from a woman aged 50 to 60 with alopecia areata. Some clones in this sample may be carry-over from other donors' samples. The input for sequencing was whole blood, taken in connection with sensitization to the hapten diphenylcyclopropenone (DPC). This chain links TRBV29-1 with TRBJ2-7; D is unresolved. The CDR3 nucleotides read TGCAGCGTTGTGGAAAACACCTACGAGCAGTACTTC. The encoded protein is CSVVENTYEQYF.